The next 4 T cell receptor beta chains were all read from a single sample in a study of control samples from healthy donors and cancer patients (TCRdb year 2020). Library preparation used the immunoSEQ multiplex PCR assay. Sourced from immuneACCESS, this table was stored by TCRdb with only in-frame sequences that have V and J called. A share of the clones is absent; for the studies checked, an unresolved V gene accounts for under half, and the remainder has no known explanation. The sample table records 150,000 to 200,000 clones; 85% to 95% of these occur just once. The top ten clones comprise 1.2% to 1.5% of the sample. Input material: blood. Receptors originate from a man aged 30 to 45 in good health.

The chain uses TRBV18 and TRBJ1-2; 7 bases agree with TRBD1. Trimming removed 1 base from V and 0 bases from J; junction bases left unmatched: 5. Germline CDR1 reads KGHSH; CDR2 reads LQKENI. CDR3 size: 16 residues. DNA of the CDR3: TGTGCCAGCTCACCACAGGGGGCGAGTCCTAACTATGGCTACACCTTC. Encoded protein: CASSPQGASPNYGYTF.

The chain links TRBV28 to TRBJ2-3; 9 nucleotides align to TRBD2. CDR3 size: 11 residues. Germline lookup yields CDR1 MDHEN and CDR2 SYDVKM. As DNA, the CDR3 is TGTATAGCGGGAGGCACAGATACGCAGTATTTT. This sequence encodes CIAGGTDTQYF.

The DNA for the CDR3 is TGTGCCAGTAGTGCTACAGGGTTCTACGAGCAGTACTTC. Its translation: CASSATGFYEQYF. The gene calls are TRBV19 and TRBJ2-7; maybe TRBD1 (6 bases). Germline lookup yields CDR1 LNHDA and CDR2 SQIVND (reference sequence). V lost 5 bases and J lost 3, with 11 bases in between. The CDR3 spans 13 residues.

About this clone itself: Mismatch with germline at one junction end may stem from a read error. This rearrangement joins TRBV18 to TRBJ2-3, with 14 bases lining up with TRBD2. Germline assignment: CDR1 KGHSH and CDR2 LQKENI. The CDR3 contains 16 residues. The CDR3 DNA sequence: TGTGCCAGCTCAGCACCGGGACTAGCGGGAGCTGATACGCAGTATTTT. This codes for CASSAPGLAGADTQYF.